This entry is about one TCR beta chain. It lacks a known antigen. The instrument was an Illumina HiSeq 2000. The TCR beta cDNA libraries were made using 5'RACE template switching, a step that added both a universal primer site and unique molecular identifiers. Synthesis of cDNA was primed from the TCR beta constant segment and was followed by two consecutive PCR amplification steps. As for how the authors treated the data: MIGEC was used to demultiplex reads and group reads by UMI, and MiTCR was used to assemble and quantify clonotypes. To exclude erroneous sequences, any TCR cDNA sequence not supported by at least two reads was discarded. Downstream repertoire analysis used the tcR package, and clonotypes were matched across fractions by CDR3 nucleotide sequence plus V segment. VDJmatch was used to annotate antigen specificity against VDJdb, with one amino acid substitution allowed in CDR3. TCRdb reprocessed the reads, so every CDR3 protein sequence counts as one entry and DNA is not shown. None of the V and J calls come from the authors' own analysis; TCRdb made them. The table for this sample lists about 260,000 distinct CDR3 sequences. The top ten clonotypes cover approximately 0.42% of the sample.

The data were obtained in a study of T cells expressing NK-cell markers (dated by TCRdb to about 2020). At the level of the whole study: About eight donors provided sorted CD3+CD56+NKG2C+, CD3+CD56+NKG2C- and CD3+CD56-NKG2C+ T-cell subsets, whose TCR beta-chain repertoires were profiled. Of the eight sequenced donors, seven were found to be HCMV-seropositive and one was found to be HCMV-seronegative. The study sequenced eight donors, all healthy volunteers chosen at random: three men and five women. The libraries were sequenced on Illumina HiSeq 2000/2500, MiSeq or NextSeq, producing 2 x 150 bp reads. Results and caveats for the whole study, not just this receptor: Those dominant clonotypes were again the most abundant among CD3+CD56-NKG2C+ cells in a handful of donors, at about 25-60.1%. Whether the expanded NKG2C-expressing T cell clones were specific for HCMV antigens remained unclear. For over five donors, the dominant CD3+CD56+NKG2C+ clonotypes were among the top 10 CD8+ clonotypes and accounted for roughly 1.0-8% of CD8+ T cells.

HCMV serostatus was determined by detecting HCMV-specific IgG in serum with a commercial ELISA kit. Peripheral blood mononuclear cells were isolated from blood by Ficoll density gradient centrifugation. The sequence was obtained from a man in his late teens or twenties in good health. Donor details come from another sample of the same person, matched by shared clones. Sequenced sample: blood T cells: a sorted CD56 or NKG2C T cell subset, CD4+ or CD8+ T cells, or bulk PBMC T cells (not recorded which).

The CDR3 sequence is CASSGQGSGEQFF. This chain joins TRBV6-1 to TRBJ2-1; the D gene TCRdb calls, TRBD1, cannot be checked with no DNA. Looking up the germline V gene yields CDR1 MNHNS and CDR2 SASEGT. CDR3 length: 13 amino acids, cysteine to phenylalanine. DNA for this receptor is not on file.